A single T cell receptor beta chain is shown here with its context. Its antigen is currently unknown. Time point indicated: week 23, last vaccination. Vaccination comprised doses that each held 300 ug of mutant IDH1 20-mer peptide, plus topical imiquimod. Diagnosis in the donors showed new WHO grade 3 or 4 astrocytomas that were IDH1-mutant and ATRX-lost. The data were taken from a study of a mutant IDH1 vaccine in newly diagnosed glioma. Clones were sequenced by immunoSEQ multiplex PCR, and TCRdb holds only the in-frame ones, with some missing. The table lists around 40,000 clones, approximately 84% of them singletons. The CDR3 length is 13 residues. Deletions cut 3 bases from V and 4 bases from J, with 9 bases between. From germline, CDR1 is MNHEY and CDR2 SMNVEV (reference sequence).

This rearrangement joins TRBV27 to TRBJ2-5; maybe TRBD2 (6 bases). Sequencing used PBMCs, obtained from a glioma patient whose treatment included an IDH1 peptide vaccine. The TCR comes from a woman aged 18 to 35 with glioma. Some clones in this sample may be carry-over from other donors' samples. DNA of the CDR3: TGTGCCAGCAGTTTCACGGGAGTAGAGACCCAGTACTTC. It is translated as CASSFTGVETQYF.